The next 28 T cell receptor beta chains were all read from a single sample in a study of beta chain features in type 1 diabetes. cDNA synthesis used the whole RNA isolate, giving expressed TCRB sequences. The repertoire was sequenced with immunoSEQ multiplex PCR; TCRdb's copy has only in-frame clones and lacks some. The table lists about 300,000 clones, 8% of them singletons. Sequencing input: central memory CD4+ T cells from blood. These receptors were obtained from a woman aged 18-30 years in good health.

At least ten counts were recorded for this clone. The chain carries TRBV7-2 and TRBJ2-5; 12 bases are shared with TRBD2. The CDR3 consists of 15 residues. With V trimmed by 4 bases and J by 3 bases, 3 bases remained unmatched. Germline V CDR1 and CDR2: SGHTA, FQGNSA. The CDR3 DNA reads TGTGCCAGCAGCTGGACTAGCGGGACCGAAGAGACCCAGTACTTC. Protein product: CASSWTSGTEETQYF.

The V call is TRBV2, the J call TRBJ2-3, with TRBD1 identical over 11 bases. The CDR3 sequence is 14 residues long. V was clipped by 6 bases and J by 3 bases; unmatched bases: 2. The germline CDR1 and CDR2 sequences are SNHLY and FYNNEI. The CDR3, as DNA: TGTGCCAGCAGCCGGGACAGGGGGACAGATACGCAGTATTTT. Protein sequence: CASSRDRGTDTQYF.

This clone was counted a few times. V gene TRBV6-5 combines with J gene TRBJ2-1; 7 nucleotides agree with TRBD2. J lost 7 bases, V lost 2 bases, and 8 bases had no gene match. The germline gives CDR1 MNHEY, CDR2 SVGAGI. CDR3 length: 15 residues. CDR3 nucleotides: TGTGCCAGCAGTTACCAAGGACTAGTGGGGAATGAGCAGTTCTTC. Translating gives CASSYQGLVGNEQFF.

This clone appeared many times. The genes are TRBV4-1 and TRBJ1-1, with 7 positions matching TRBD1. Germline values: CDR1 MGHRA, CDR2 YSYEKL. CDR3 length equals 19 residues. V lost 0 bases to trimming and J lost 4 bases; unmatched junction nucleotides: 17. CDR3 amino acids: CASSQDRARQGPYGTEAFF. The CDR3 DNA is TGCGCCAGCAGCCAAGATAGGGCAAGACAGGGCCCGTACGGCACTGAAGCTTTCTTT.

The chain employs TRBV9 and TRBJ2-3, with D hard to call. This CDR3 region has 12 residues. V was cut by 3 bases and J by 8 bases, with 10 bases left in between. Germline-derived CDR1 and CDR2 are SGDLS and YYNGEE. The CDR3 DNA reads as TGTGCCAGCAGCGAGTACGAAGGTACGCAGTATTTT. It translates to CASSEYEGTQYF.

V is TRBV2 and J is TRBJ2-6; no firm D call. CDR1 SNHLY and CDR2 FYNNEI come from the germline V gene. The CDR3 covers 16 residues. Trimming took 8 bases from V and 0 from J, leaving 14 bases between them. The CDR3 loop is CASQPRLNSGANVLTF. The CDR3 DNA follows: TGTGCCAGCCAGCCCAGGCTCAACTCTGGGGCCAACGTCCTGACTTTC.

This clone has just a few counts. CDR3 amino acids: CASSQVSGGASDTQYF. The CDR3 nucleotides are TGTGCCAGCAGCCAAGTGAGCGGGGGGGCCTCAGATACGCAGTATTTT. The chain recombines TRBV4-2 with TRBJ2-3, with 10 bases fitting TRBD2. The germline CDR1 and CDR2 sequences are LGHNA and YNFKEQ. There are 16 residues in the CDR3. Trimming at V came to 1 base and at J to 4 bases, leaving 5 bases not matched to a gene.

This chain joins TRBV7-3 and TRBJ2-1; 9 bases are a match to TRBD1. Germline V gives CDR1 SGHTA, CDR2 FQGTGA. The CDR3 runs to 17 residues. V trimming: 5 bases; J trimming: 2 bases; junction bases outside the gene matches: 10. In DNA form, the CDR3 reads TGTGCCAGCAGCCCCCGGCCCCGGGACAGGGCCTACAATGAGCAGTTCTTC. Translated: CASSPRPRDRAYNEQFF.

This clone has ten or more counts. The genes are TRBV6-5 and TRBJ1-1; D not certain. Germline CDR1 reads MNHEY; CDR2 reads SVGAGI. The CDR3 is 13 residues long. V was trimmed by 6 bases and J by 0 bases, leaving 8 bases between them. CDR3 loop: CASSSRMNTEAFF. CDR3 sequence (DNA): TGTGCCAGCAGCAGCCGGATGAACACTGAAGCTTTCTTT.

This clone turned up a few times. The rearrangement joins TRBV28 to TRBJ1-1; D is ambiguous. This CDR3 is 15 amino acids long. The V end was cut by 6 bases, the J end by 4 bases, with 18 bases between. The germline gives CDR1 MDHEN, CDR2 SYDVKM. CDR3 DNA: TGTGCCAGCAGCCCGACGGACGAAATGGGCACTGAAGCTTTCTTT. It translates to CASSPTDEMGTEAFF.

This clone has more than one count but fewer than ten. The chain is built from TRBV9 and TRBJ2-7; D is undetermined. V lost 3 bases and J lost 0, with 10 bases in between. The CDR3 has 14 residues. Germline V lookup: CDR1 SGDLS, CDR2 YYNGEE. For the CDR3, the DNA is TGTGCCAGCAGCGATTCGATGAGCTCCTACGAGCAGTACTTC. It yields the protein CASSDSMSSYEQYF.

This clone was observed many times. The chain employs TRBV11-2 and TRBJ2-1; 11 bases fit TRBD2. The V segment lost 1 base and the J segment 2 bases; nucleotides outside the gene matches: 4. The germline V gene encodes CDR1 SGHAT and CDR2 FQNNGV. The CDR3 has 17 amino acids. The CDR3 nucleotides are TGTGCCAGCAGCTTAGGGGGTAGCGGGAGGGCCTACAATGAGCAGTTCTTC. This encodes CASSLGGSGRAYNEQFF.

The gene calls are TRBV11-1 and TRBJ2-6; 9 bases are a match to TRBD1. V gave up 1 base and J gave up 2 bases; unmatched junction bases: 0. Germline V lookup: CDR1 SGHAT, CDR2 FQDESV (reference sequence). The CDR3 covers 16 residues. The CDR3 coding sequence is TGTGCCAGCAGCTTAGGGACAGGGGCTGGGGCCAACGTCCTGACTTTC. The encoded protein is CASSLGTGAGANVLTF. The full variable domain, in which reference TRBV11-1 and TRBJ2-6 provide the parts outside the CDR3, is EAEVAQSPRYKITEKSQAVAFWCDPISGHATLYWYRQILGQGPELLVQFQDESVVDDSQLPKDRFSAERLKGVDSTLKIQPAELGDSAMYLCASSLGTGAGANVLTFGAGSRLTVL.

This clone appeared a single time. The CDR3 DNA sequence: TGCAGCGCCGCACAGGGGAACAATCAGCCCCAGCATTTT. Protein product: CSAAQGNNQPQHF. V gene TRBV29-1 combines with J gene TRBJ1-5; 7 bases match TRBD1. This CDR3 comprises 13 residues. Germline values: CDR1 SQVTM, CDR2 ANQGSEA. With V trimmed by 7 bases and J by 3 bases, 6 bases remained unmatched.

The chain joins TRBV30 to TRBJ1-5, with D unclear. Germline V lookup: CDR1 GTSNPN, CDR2 SVGIG (reference sequence). The CDR3 loop spans 13 amino acids. V was cut by 1 base and J by 5 bases, with 9 bases left in between. Here the CDR3 DNA reads TGTGCCTGGAGTGGAGATTCGTATCAGCCCCAGCATTTT. It translates to CAWSGDSYQPQHF.

The chain uses TRBV9 and TRBJ1-1; D call uncertain. Trimming shortened V by 3 bases and J by 1 base, and 13 bases separated the two germline ends. This CDR3 comprises 15 residues. CDR1 is SGDLS and CDR2 is YYNGEE in the germline V gene. The CDR3 reads CASSAAGRGNTEAFF. CDR3 sequence (DNA): TGTGCCAGCAGCGCCGCTGGGCGGGGGAACACTGAAGCTTTCTTT.

This clone was counted many times. The chain joins TRBV19 to TRBJ1-1; D is ambiguous. The CDR3 contains 14 residues. Germline values: CDR1 LNHDA, CDR2 SQIVND (reference sequence). V was cut by 2 bases and J by 1 base, with 8 bases left in between. CDR3 amino acids: CASSISPGNTEAFF. CDR3 DNA sequence: TGTGCCAGTAGTATAAGCCCTGGGAACACTGAAGCTTTCTTT.

J is TRBJ1-2 and V is TRBV4-3; D remains ambiguous. Germline lookup yields CDR1 LGHNA and CDR2 YSLEER. Trimming removed 4 bases from V and 3 bases from J, with 15 bases in between. The CDR3 runs to 15 residues. The CDR3 DNA follows: TGCGCCAGCAGCCCCAAGGCCAAGGGATACTATGGCTACACCTTC. Protein: CASSPKAKGYYGYTF.

The J gene is TRBJ1-2, the V gene TRBV4-3; 7 nucleotides align to TRBD1. J was trimmed by 5 bases and V by 3 bases; bases with no gene match: 12. The CDR3 length is 16 residues. Germline CDR1 and CDR2: LGHNA and YSLEER. Here the CDR3 reads CASSQVAQQGLYGYTF. CDR3 DNA sequence: TGCGCCAGCAGCCAGGTTGCTCAACAGGGGTTGTATGGCTACACCTTC.

This clone was observed a handful of times. This probably arose from a read error, given a far larger clone one base away. The chain combines TRBV29-1 with TRBJ2-5; D is perhaps TRBD2 (7 bases). The V and J ends lost 7 bases and 5 bases respectively, with 20 bases between them. The germline V gene has CDR1 SQVTM and CDR2 ANQGSEA. CDR3 length: 14 residues. The CDR3 reads CSGPRGADGETQYF. The CDR3 DNA reads as TGCAGCGGGCCTCGGGGGGCCGACGGGGAGACCCAGTACTTC. The full variable domain, rest sourced from reference TRBV29-1 and TRBJ2-5, is SAVISQKPSRDICQRGTSLTIQCQVDSQVTMMFWYRQQPGQSLTLIATANQGSEATYESGFVIDKFPISRPNLTFSTLTVSNMSPEDSSIYLCSGPRGADGETQYFGPGTRLLVL.

This clone was observed many times. J is TRBJ2-5 and V is TRBV9, with D perhaps matching TRBD2 (5 bases). The V and J ends lost 0 bases and 8 bases respectively, with 17 bases between them. The CDR3 sequence is 15 residues long. Per the germline V gene, CDR1 is SGDLS and CDR2 is YYNGEE. CDR3 in DNA: TGTGCCAGCAGCGTAGTTCCGATCGGGGTGGTTACCCAGTACTTC. This codes for CASSVVPIGVVTQYF.

A note on this clone: A read error is possible here, since a much larger clone lies one base away. The sample has other DNA sequences that encode this CDR3 too. V is TRBV4-1 and J is TRBJ2-3; D gene ambiguous. The CDR3 totals 11 residues. V was cut by 1 base and J by 4 bases, with 0 bases left in between. Germline V gives CDR1 MGHRA, CDR2 YSYEKL. The CDR3 bases are TGCGCCAGCAGCCAAGCAGATACGCAGTATTTT. This gives the protein CASSQADTQYF.

The V and J genes are TRBV30 and TRBJ1-2; D ambiguous. The V and J ends lost 2 bases and 5 bases respectively, with 9 bases between them. The V gene's germline CDR1 is GTSNPN and CDR2 SVGIG (reference sequence). The CDR3 is 12 amino acids. Here the CDR3 reads CAWSPGTYGYTF. The CDR3 nucleotides read TGTGCCTGGAGTCCCGGAACTTATGGCTACACCTTC.

In its sample, this clone was seen a few times. The chain recombines TRBV6-5 with TRBJ1-2, with D perhaps TRBD1 (5 bases). Trimming shortened V by 7 bases and J by 1 base, and 10 bases separated the two germline ends. This CDR3 contains 13 residues. The germline CDR1 and CDR2 sequences are MNHEY and SVGAGI. CDR3: CASTLDSNYGYTF. CDR3 bases: TGTGCCAGCACCTTAGACAGTAACTATGGCTACACCTTC.

The rearrangement uses TRBV5-1 and TRBJ1-1, with D maybe TRBD1 (5 bases). CDR3 length: 12 amino acids. Germline V CDR1 and CDR2: SGHRS, YFSETQ. The V gene lost 0 bases and the J gene lost 6 bases, with 6 bases spanning the gap. The CDR3 sequence is CASSLGDSEAFF. The CDR3, as DNA: TGCGCCAGCAGCTTGGGGGACTCTGAAGCTTTCTTT.

This clone was counted at least ten times. Other DNA sequences in this specimen translate into the identical CDR3. This chain connects TRBV5-1 to TRBJ2-5; 7 bases fit TRBD2. The trim removed 0 bases at V and 4 bases at J, leaving 3 bases unmatched. In germline, CDR1 is SGHRS, CDR2 YFSETQ. CDR3 size: 14 residues. The CDR3 DNA sequence: TGCGCCAGCAGCTTGGCGGCTAGCGGAGAGACCCAGTACTTC. Translation gives CASSLAASGETQYF.

The V call is TRBV29-1, the J call TRBJ2-7; perhaps TRBD1 as D (6 bases). The CDR3 totals 12 residues. Germline assignment: CDR1 SQVTM and CDR2 ANQGSEA. V was cut by 4 bases and J by 6 bases, with 13 bases left in between. The CDR3 spells CSVGDRLGEQYV. The DNA of the CDR3 is TGCAGCGTTGGCGACAGGTTGGGCGAGCAGTACGTC.

The CDR3 bases are TGCGCCAGCAGTCGGGGACTAGCCGCCTACAATGAGCAGTTCTTC. Its protein is CASSRGLAAYNEQFF. The rearrangement joins TRBV5-1 to TRBJ2-1; the match to TRBD2 covers 9 bases. The CDR3 loop spans 15 amino acids. V lost 5 bases to trimming and J lost 2 bases; unmatched junction nucleotides: 5. Germline assignment: CDR1 SGHRS and CDR2 YFSETQ. The full variable domain, with the rest looked up from reference TRBV5-1 and TRBJ2-1, is KAGVTQTPRYLIKTRGQQVTLSCSPISGHRSVSWYQQTPGQGLQFLFEYFSETQRNKGNFPGRFSGRQFSNSRSEMNVSTLELGDSALYLCASSRGLAAYNEQFFGPGTRLTVL.